Sequencing of this TCR beta chain was carried out in a study of siplizumab effects on memory and regulatory T cells. Findings and limits, study-wide: Only a minor fraction of alloreactive clones mapped to unstimulated subsets. Suppression by proliferating Tregs derived from siplizumab cultures was not verified.

Sequencing used immunoSEQ multiplex PCR; TCRdb keeps in-frame clones, though not all of them. The sample has approximately 100,000 clones; roughly 92% are singletons. With 1 base removed from V and 9 bases from J, the gap between germline ends came to 4 bases. The CDR3 consists of 11 residues. CDR1 LGHNT and CDR2 FRNRAP come from the germline V gene. On this clone: The antigen is not known.

The TCR was taken from a human donor in good health. The J gene is TRBJ2-1, the V gene TRBV12-5; D is unclear. Sequencing was carried out using Tregs sorted from blood. The CDR3 DNA is TGTGCTAGTGGTTTGGCGGCTGAGCAGTTCTTC. Its protein is CASGLAAEQFF.